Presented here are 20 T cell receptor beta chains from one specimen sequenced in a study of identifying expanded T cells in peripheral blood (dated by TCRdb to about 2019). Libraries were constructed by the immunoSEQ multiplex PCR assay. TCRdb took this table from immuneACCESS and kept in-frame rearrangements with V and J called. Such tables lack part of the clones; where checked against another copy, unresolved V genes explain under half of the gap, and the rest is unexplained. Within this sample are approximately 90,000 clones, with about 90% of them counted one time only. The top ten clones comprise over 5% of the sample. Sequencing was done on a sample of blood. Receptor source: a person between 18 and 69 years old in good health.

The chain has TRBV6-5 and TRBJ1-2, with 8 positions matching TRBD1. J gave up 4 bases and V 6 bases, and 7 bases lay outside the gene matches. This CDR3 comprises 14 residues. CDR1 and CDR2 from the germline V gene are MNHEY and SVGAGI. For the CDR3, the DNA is TGTGCCAGCAGCCCGACAGGGGTCGTCTATGGCTACACCTTC. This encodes CASSPTGVVYGYTF.

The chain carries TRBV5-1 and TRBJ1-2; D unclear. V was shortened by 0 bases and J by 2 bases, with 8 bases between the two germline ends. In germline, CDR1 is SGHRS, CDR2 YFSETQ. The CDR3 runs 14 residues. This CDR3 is CASSLGSYNYGYTF. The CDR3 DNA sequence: TGCGCCAGCAGCTTGGGCAGCTACAACTATGGCTACACCTTC.

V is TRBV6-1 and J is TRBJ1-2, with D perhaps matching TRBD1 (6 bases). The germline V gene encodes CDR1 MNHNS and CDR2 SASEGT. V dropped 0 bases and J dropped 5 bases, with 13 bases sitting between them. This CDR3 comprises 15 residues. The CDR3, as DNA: TGTGCCAGCAGTGAAGCGCAGGGGATACAGTATGGCTACACCTTC. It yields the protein CASSEAQGIQYGYTF.

DNA of the CDR3: TGTGCCAGCAGTTTAATGGGGATGGACACTGAAGCTTTCTTT. Its translation is CASSLMGMDTEAFF. The rearrangement uses TRBV27 and TRBJ1-1; D uncertain. The germline V gene has CDR1 MNHEY and CDR2 SMNVEV (reference sequence). Deletions cut 2 bases from V and 3 bases from J, with 10 bases between. The CDR3 loop spans 14 amino acids.

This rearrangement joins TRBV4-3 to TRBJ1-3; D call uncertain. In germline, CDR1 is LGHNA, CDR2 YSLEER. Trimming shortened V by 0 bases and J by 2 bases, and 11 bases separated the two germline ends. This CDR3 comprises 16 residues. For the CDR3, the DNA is TGCGCCAGCAGCCAAGATTTTAAGGGAACTGGAAACACCATATATTTT. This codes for CASSQDFKGTGNTIYF.

The CDR3 coding sequence is TGTGCCAGCAGCCGCACTATGGCAAGATACAGACAAGAGCAGTTCTTC. Its protein product is CASSRTMARYRQEQFF. V and J are TRBV11-1 and TRBJ2-1; no reliable D call. The V gene lost 5 bases and the J gene lost 10 bases, with 24 bases spanning the gap. The CDR3 is 16 amino acids. Germline lookup yields CDR1 SGHAT and CDR2 FQDESV (reference sequence).

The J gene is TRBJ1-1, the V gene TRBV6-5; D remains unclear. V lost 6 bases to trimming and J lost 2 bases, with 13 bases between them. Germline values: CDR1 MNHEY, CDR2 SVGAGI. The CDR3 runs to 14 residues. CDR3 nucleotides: TGTGCCAGCAGCCTGCGTGCAGGAAACACTGAAGCTTTCTTT. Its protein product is CASSLRAGNTEAFF.

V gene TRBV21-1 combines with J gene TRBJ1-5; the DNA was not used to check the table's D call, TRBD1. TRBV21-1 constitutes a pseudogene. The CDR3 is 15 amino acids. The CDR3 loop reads CASSKAGTRRWAQHF. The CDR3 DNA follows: TGTGCCAGCAGCAAAGCGGGGACACGGCGGTGGGCCCAGCATTTT.

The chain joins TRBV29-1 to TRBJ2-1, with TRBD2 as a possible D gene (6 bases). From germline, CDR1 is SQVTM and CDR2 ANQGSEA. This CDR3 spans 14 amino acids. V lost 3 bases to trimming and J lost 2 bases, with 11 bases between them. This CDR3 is CSVDSGGTYNEQFF. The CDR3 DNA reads TGCAGCGTTGATTCCGGGGGAACCTACAATGAGCAGTTCTTC.

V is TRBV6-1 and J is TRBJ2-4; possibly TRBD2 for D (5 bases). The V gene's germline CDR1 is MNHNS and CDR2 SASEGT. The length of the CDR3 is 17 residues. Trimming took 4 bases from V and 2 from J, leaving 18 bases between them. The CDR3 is CASSALDPRGSKNIQYF. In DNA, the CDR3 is TGTGCCAGCAGTGCCTTAGATCCGCGAGGGTCCAAAAACATTCAGTACTTC.

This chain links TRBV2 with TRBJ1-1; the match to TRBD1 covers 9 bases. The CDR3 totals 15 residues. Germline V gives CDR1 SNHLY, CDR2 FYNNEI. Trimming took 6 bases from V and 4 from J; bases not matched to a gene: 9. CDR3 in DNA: TGTGCCAGCAGGTTCAGACAGGGGGGCCTCACTGAAGCTTTCTTT. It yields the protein CASRFRQGGLTEAFF.

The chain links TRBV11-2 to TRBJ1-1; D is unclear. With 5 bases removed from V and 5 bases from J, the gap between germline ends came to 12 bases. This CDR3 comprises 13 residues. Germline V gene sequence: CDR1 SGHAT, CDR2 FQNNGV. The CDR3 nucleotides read TGTGCCAGCAGCATCCAGTATCAGACTGAAGCTTTCTTT. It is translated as CASSIQYQTEAFF.

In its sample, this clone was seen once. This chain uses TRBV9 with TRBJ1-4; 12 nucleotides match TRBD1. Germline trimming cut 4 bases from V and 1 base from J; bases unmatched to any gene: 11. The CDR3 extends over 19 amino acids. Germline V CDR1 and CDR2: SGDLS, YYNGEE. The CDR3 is CASSTPGTGGVRTNEKLFF. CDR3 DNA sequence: TGTGCCAGCAGCACTCCCGGGACAGGGGGCGTTAGAACTAATGAAAAACTGTTTTTT.

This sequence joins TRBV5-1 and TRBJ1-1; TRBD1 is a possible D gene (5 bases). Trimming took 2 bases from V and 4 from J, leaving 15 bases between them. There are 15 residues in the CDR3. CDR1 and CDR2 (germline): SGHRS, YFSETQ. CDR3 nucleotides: TGCGCCAGCAGCTTTTCTCGGGGCCTGGTCACTGAAGCTTTCTTT. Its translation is CASSFSRGLVTEAFF.

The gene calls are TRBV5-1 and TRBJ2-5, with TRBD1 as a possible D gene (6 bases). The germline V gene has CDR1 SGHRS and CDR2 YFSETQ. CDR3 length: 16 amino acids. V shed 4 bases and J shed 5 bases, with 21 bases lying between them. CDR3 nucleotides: TGCGCCAGCAGCCCTTGGGGTGGACAGCCGCGGGAGACCCAGTACTTC. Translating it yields CASSPWGGQPRETQYF.

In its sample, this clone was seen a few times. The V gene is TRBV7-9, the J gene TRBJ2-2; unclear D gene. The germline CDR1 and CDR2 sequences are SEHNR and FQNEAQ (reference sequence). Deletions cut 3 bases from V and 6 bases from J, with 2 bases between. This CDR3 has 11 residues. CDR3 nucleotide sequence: TGTGCCAGCAGCTTCCCCGGGGAGCTGTTTTTT. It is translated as CASSFPGELFF.

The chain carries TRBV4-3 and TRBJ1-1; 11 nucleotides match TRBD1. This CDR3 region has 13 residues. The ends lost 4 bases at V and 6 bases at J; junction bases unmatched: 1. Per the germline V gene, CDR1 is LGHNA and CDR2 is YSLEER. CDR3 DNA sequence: TGCGCCAGCAGCCGGGACAGGGGGGCTGAAGCTTTCTTT. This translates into CASSRDRGAEAFF.

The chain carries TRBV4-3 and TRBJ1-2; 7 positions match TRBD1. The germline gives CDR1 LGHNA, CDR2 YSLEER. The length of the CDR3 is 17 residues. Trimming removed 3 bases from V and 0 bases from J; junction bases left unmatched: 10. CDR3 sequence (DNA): TGCGCCAGCAGCCAGGCCGAGGGGGCAGAAGCTAACTATGGCTACACCTTC. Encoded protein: CASSQAEGAEANYGYTF.

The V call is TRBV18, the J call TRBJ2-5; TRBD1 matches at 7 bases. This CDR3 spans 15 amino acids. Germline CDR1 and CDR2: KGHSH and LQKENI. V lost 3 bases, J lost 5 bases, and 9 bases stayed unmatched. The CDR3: CASSPHRDRGETQYF. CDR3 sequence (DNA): TGTGCCAGCTCACCCCACCGGGACAGAGGGGAGACCCAGTACTTC.

CDR3 DNA: TGTGCCAGCCGTACGAGGCGGGAAGCTTTCTTT. Translating gives CASRTRREAFF. The chain joins TRBV18 to TRBJ1-1; D uncertain. Trimming took 8 bases from V and 8 from J, leaving 12 bases between them. The CDR3 totals 11 residues. Germline loops: CDR1 KGHSH, CDR2 LQKENI. The full variable domain, in which reference TRBV18 and TRBJ1-1 provide the parts outside the CDR3, is NAGVMQNPRHLVRRRGQEARLRCSPMKGHSHVYWYRQLPEEGLKFMVYLQKENIIDESGMPKERFSAEFPKEGPSILRIQQVVRGDSAAYFCASRTRREAFFGQGTRLTVV.